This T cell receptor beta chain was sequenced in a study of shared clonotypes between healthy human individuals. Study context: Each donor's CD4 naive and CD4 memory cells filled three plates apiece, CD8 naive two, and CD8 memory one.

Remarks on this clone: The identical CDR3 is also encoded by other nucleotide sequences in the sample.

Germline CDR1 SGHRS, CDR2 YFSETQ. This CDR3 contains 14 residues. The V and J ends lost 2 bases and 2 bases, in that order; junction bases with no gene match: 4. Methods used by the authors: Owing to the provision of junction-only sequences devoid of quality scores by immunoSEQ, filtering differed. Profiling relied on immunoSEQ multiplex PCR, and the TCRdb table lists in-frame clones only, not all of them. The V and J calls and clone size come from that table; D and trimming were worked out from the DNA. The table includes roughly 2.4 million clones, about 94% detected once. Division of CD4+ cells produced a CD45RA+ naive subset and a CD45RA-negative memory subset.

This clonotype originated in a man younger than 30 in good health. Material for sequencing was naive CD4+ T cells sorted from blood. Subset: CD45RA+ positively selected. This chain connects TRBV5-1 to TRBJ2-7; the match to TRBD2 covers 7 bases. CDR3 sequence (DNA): TGCGCCAGCAGCTTCGGGGGAGGGGCCTACGAGCAGTACTTC. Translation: CASSFGGGAYEQYF.